This T cell receptor beta chain was sequenced for a study of CD8 T cells in ankylosing spondylitis. Study-wide points: Typical of ankylosing spondylitis blood, it appeared, was a TCR beta motif of several highly homologous variants.

Ten or more counts support this clonotype. Its antigen is unknown. A single record per CDR3 protein comes from TCRdb applying MiXCR to the 5' RACE reads. The table includes more than 400,000 distinct CDR3 sequences, roughly 5% detected once. Deletions cut 2 bases from V and 3 bases from J, with 11 bases between. The V gene's germline CDR1 is ENHRY and CDR2 SYGVKD. This CDR3 comprises 14 residues. Source material: blood, either unsorted or a sorted T cell fraction (not recorded which). The receptor comes from a male donor with ankylosing spondylitis. This chain uses TRBV10-3 with TRBJ2-7; D unclear. Here the CDR3 reads CAISETERFYEQYF. CDR3 coding DNA: TGTGCCATCAGTGAGACAGAGAGGTTCTACGAGCAGTACTTC.